This T cell receptor (beta chain) was identified in a study of PD-L1 blockade in urothelial cancer. Whole-study context: Patients commenced atezolizumab around 2014, and it was given at 1,200 mg intravenously every 3 weeks. Prior chemotherapy ranged from 0 to 3 regimens per patient.

Stated time point: pretreatment peripheral blood. The method was immunoSEQ multiplex PCR; TCRdb's version includes in-frame clones alone and lacks a portion of them. The data hold about 50,000 clones, with about 86% observed a single time. Unmatched junction bases numbered 7, after V lost 7 bases and J lost 4 bases. The germline CDR1 and CDR2 sequences are LNHDA and SQIVND (reference sequence). This CDR3 comprises 15 residues. This rearrangement joins TRBV19 to TRBJ1-5; 10 nucleotides match TRBD1. The sequence was obtained from a man aged 60-69 years with urothelial cancer. The input for sequencing was PBMCs, taken around atezolizumab (anti-PD-L1) treatment. Written as DNA, the CDR3 is TGTGCCAGTAACTCCCGGGACAGGGGTAATCAGCCCCAGCATTTT. Amino acids: CASNSRDRGNQPQHF.